These 8 T cell receptor beta chains share one sample of origin, sequenced in a study of T cells in localized non-small cell lung cancer (TCRdb year 2020). Libraries were constructed by the immunoSEQ multiplex PCR assay. The immuneACCESS repertoire file appears here via TCRdb, limited to in-frame rearrangements. These files lack a portion of the clones; in checked studies, under half of the deficit traces to unresolved V genes, and the cause of the others is not known. The sample yields some 4,600 clones; roughly 93% were counted once. Less than 3% of the sample belongs to the ten largest clones. The starting material was peripheral blood, obtained before any cancer treatment. These TCRs come from a woman aged 40 to 75 with stage I lung adenocarcinoma.

The CDR3 nucleotides are TGTGCCAGCAGTTTAAAAGGGGGCGCTGCAGATACGCAGTATTTT. Its translation: CASSLKGGAADTQYF. The V and J genes are TRBV27 and TRBJ2-3, with 7 bases matching TRBD1. The CDR3 runs to 15 residues. The germline gives CDR1 MNHEY, CDR2 SMNVEV (reference sequence). The ends lost 2 bases at V and 4 bases at J; junction bases unmatched: 6.

The rearrangement joins TRBV30 to TRBJ1-5, with 12 bases lining up with TRBD1. Germline-derived CDR1 and CDR2 are GTSNPN and SVGIG (reference sequence). V was clipped by 3 bases and J by 7 bases; unmatched bases: 4. The CDR3 is made up of 14 amino acids. This CDR3 is CAWRGQGAGQPQHF. In DNA form, the CDR3 reads TGTGCCTGGAGGGGACAGGGGGCTGGGCAGCCCCAGCATTTT.

V usage is TRBV5-1 and J usage is TRBJ2-7; D may be TRBD1 (6 bases). The V end lost 0 bases, the J end lost 5 bases, and 9 bases lay between the germline ends. Germline CDR1 SGHRS, CDR2 YFSETQ. This CDR3 is 13 amino acids long. CDR3 DNA: TGCGCCAGCAGCTTGGTGGGGGCCCACGAGCAGTACTTC. It is translated as CASSLVGAHEQYF.

The genes are TRBV9 and TRBJ2-3, with no clear D. CDR3 length: 12 residues. In germline, CDR1 is SGDLS, CDR2 YYNGEE. Trimming left V 5 bases short and J 0 bases short, with 4 bases between. The CDR3 DNA follows: TGTGCCAGCAGTAGTAGCACAGATACGCAGTATTTT. Its translation is CASSSSTDTQYF. Based on the CDR3 plus reference TRBV9 and TRBJ2-3, the full variable domain is DSGVTQTPKHLITATGQRVTLRCSPRSGDLSVYWYQQSLDQGLQFLIQYYNGEERAKGNILERFSAQQFPDLHSELNLSSLELGDSALYFCASSSSTDTQYFGPGTRLTVL.

The CDR3 spells CASSIGGSAFGYTF. In nucleotides, the CDR3 is TGTGCCAGTAGTATAGGTGGGTCGGCATTTGGCTACACCTTC. The rearrangement links TRBV19 to TRBJ1-2; no clear D. The V end was cut by 1 base, the J end by 7 bases, with 13 bases between. CDR3 length: 14 amino acids. The germline V gene encodes CDR1 LNHDA and CDR2 SQIVND (reference sequence).

V is TRBV4-2 and J is TRBJ2-7; 9 nucleotides match TRBD2. V shed 0 bases, J shed 0 bases, and the junction held 12 bases outside the gene matches. This CDR3 spans 19 amino acids. Germline CDR1 and CDR2: LGHNA and YNFKEQ. The CDR3 DNA sequence: TGTGCCAGCAGCCAAGAATCGGCGGGAGGGCCTCGGAGCTCCTACGAGCAGTACTTC. As protein: CASSQESAGGPRSSYEQYF.

The chain couples TRBV6-1 to TRBJ2-7; D is possibly TRBD1 (6 bases). Trimming cost V 2 bases and J 2 bases, with 13 bases left between them. Germline V gives CDR1 MNHNS, CDR2 SASEGT. This CDR3 has 15 residues. CDR3 residues: CASSETRGWAYEQYF. CDR3 DNA: TGTGCCAGCAGTGAAACGAGGGGGTGGGCCTACGAGCAGTACTTC.

The rearrangement links TRBV28 to TRBJ2-7; D perhaps matches TRBD1 (6 bases). The germline V and J ends were trimmed by 2 bases and 2 bases, with 13 bases remaining between them. The CDR3 spans 15 residues. From germline, CDR1 is MDHEN and CDR2 SYDVKM. For the CDR3, the DNA is TGTGCCAGCAGTTTAAGTCAGGGGAATACCTACGAGCAGTACTTC. It encodes CASSLSQGNTYEQYF.